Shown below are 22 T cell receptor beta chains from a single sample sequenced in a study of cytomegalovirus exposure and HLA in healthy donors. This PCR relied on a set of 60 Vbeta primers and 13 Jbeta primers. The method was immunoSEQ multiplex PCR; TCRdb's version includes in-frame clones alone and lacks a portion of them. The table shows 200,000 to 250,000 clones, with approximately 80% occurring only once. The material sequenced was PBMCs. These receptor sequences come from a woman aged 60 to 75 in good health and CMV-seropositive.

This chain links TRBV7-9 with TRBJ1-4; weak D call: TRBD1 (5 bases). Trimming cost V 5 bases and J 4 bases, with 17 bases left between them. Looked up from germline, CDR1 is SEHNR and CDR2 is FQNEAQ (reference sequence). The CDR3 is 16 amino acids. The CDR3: CASSPWGGRHNEKLFF. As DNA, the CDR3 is TGTGCCAGCAGCCCCTGGGGGGGAAGACATAATGAAAAACTGTTTTTT.

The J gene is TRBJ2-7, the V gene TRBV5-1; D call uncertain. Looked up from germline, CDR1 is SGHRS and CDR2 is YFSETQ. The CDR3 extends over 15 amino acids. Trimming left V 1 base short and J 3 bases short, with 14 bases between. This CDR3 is CASSLLSVPYYEQYF. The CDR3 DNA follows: TGCGCCAGCAGCTTGTTGTCCGTCCCTTACTACGAGCAGTACTTC.

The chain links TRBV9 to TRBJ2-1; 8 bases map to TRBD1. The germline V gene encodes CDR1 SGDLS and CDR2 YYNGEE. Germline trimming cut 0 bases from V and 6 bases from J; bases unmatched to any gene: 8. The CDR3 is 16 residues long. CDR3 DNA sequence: TGTGCCAGCAGCGTAGGCCCCGGACAGGGACCCAATGAGCAGTTCTTC. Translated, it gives CASSVGPGQGPNEQFF.

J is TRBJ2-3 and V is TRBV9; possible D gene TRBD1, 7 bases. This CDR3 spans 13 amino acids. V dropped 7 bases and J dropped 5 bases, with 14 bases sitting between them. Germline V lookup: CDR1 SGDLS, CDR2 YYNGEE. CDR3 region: CASCPGGGDTQYF. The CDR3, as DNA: TGTGCCAGCTGCCCAGGGGGAGGAGATACGCAGTATTTT.

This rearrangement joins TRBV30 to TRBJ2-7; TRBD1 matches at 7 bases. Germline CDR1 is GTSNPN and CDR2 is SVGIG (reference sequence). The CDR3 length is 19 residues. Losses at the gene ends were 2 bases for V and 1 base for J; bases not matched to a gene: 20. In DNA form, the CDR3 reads TGTGCCTGGAGTCGAAGGACCCCGCAAACGACAGGGACATCCTACGAGCAGTACTTC. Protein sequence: CAWSRRTPQTTGTSYEQYF.

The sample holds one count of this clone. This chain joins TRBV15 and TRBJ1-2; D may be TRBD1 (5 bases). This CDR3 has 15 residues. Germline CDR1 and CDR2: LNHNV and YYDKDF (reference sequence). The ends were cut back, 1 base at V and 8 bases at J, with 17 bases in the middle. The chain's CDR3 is CATSRVSPGMGGYTF. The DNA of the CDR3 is TGTGCCACCAGCAGAGTTTCCCCAGGGATGGGCGGCTACACCTTC. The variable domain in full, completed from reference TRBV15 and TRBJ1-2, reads DAMVIQNPRYQVTQFGKPVTLSCSQTLNHNVMYWYQQKSSQAPKLLFHYYDKDFNNEADTPDNFQSRRPNTSFCFLDIRSPGLGDTAMYLCATSRVSPGMGGYTFGSGTRLTVV.

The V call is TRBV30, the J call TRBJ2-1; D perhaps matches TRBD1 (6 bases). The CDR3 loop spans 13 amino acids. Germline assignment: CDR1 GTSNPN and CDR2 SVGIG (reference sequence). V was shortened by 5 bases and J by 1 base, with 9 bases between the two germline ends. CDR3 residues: CAWGQRSYNEQFF. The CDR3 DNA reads TGTGCCTGGGGACAGAGATCCTACAATGAGCAGTTCTTC.

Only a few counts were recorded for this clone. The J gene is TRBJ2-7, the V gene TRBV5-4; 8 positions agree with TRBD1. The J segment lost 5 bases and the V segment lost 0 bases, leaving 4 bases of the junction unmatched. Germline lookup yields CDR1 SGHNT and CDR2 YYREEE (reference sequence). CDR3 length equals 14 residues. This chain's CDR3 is CASSLDRGSDEQYF. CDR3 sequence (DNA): TGTGCCAGCAGCTTGGACAGGGGGAGCGACGAGCAGTACTTC.

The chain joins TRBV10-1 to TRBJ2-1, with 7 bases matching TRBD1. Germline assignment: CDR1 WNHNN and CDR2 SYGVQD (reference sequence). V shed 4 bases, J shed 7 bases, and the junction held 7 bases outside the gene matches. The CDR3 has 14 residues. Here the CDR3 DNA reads TGCGCCAGCAGTGGCAGGGGGTATCCGAATGAGCAGTTCTTC. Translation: CASSGRGYPNEQFF.

The CDR3 DNA is TGTGCCAGCTCACCACCTCTCTTGGGGGGACAAGAGACCCAGTACTTC. Its translation is CASSPPLLGGQETQYF. The chain has TRBV18 and TRBJ2-5, with D perhaps TRBD2 (6 bases). Germline CDR1 is KGHSH and CDR2 is LQKENI. The CDR3 covers 16 residues. Between the trimmed V and J ends, which lost 0 bases and 2 bases, there was a span of 13 bases. The variable domain in full, with the rest retrieved from reference TRBV18 and TRBJ2-5, is NAGVMQNPRHLVRRRGQEARLRCSPMKGHSHVYWYRQLPEEGLKFMVYLQKENIIDESGMPKERFSAEFPKEGPSILRIQQVVRGDSAAYFCASSPPLLGGQETQYFGPGTRLLVL.

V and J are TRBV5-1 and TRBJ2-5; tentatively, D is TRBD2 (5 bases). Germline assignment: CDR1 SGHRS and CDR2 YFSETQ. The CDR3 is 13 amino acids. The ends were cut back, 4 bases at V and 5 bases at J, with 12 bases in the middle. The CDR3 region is CASSPVPGETQYF. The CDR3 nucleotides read TGCGCCAGCAGCCCTGTCCCGGGGGAGACCCAGTACTTC.

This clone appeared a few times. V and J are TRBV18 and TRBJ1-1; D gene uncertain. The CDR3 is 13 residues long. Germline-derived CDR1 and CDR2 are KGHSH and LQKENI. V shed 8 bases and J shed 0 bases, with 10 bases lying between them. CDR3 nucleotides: TGTGCCAGCACGGGGATGATGAACACTGAAGCTTTCTTT. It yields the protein CASTGMMNTEAFF. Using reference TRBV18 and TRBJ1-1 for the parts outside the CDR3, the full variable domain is NAGVMQNPRHLVRRRGQEARLRCSPMKGHSHVYWYRQLPEEGLKFMVYLQKENIIDESGMPKERFSAEFPKEGPSILRIQQVVRGDSAAYFCASTGMMNTEAFFGQGTRLTVV.

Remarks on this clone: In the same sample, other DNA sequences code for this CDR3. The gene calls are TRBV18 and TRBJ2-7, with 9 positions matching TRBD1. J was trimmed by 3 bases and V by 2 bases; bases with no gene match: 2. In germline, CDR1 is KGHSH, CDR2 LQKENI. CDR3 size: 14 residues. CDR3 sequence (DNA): TGTGCCAGCTCACCAGGGACAGGGCTCTACGAGCAGTACTTC. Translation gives CASSPGTGLYEQYF.

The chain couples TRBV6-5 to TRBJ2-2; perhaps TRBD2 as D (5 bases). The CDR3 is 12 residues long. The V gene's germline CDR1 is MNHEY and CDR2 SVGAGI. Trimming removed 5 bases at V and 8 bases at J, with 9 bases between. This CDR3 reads CASSHGKGELFF. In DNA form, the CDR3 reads TGTGCCAGCAGTCACGGGAAAGGGGAGCTGTTTTTT.

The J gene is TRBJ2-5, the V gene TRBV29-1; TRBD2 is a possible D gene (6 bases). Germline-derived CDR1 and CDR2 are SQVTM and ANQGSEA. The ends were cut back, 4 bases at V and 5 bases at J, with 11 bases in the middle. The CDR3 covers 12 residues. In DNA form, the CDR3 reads TGCAGCGTTGGCTGGGCGGGGGAGACCCAGTACTTC. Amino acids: CSVGWAGETQYF.

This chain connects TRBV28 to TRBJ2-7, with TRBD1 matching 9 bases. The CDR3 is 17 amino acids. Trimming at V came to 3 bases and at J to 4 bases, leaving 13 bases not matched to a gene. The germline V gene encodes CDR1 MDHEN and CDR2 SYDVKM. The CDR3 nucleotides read TGTGCCAGCAGTTTGGGAGGGTACCCGGGACAGGGTTACGAGCAGTACTTC. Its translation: CASSLGGYPGQGYEQYF.

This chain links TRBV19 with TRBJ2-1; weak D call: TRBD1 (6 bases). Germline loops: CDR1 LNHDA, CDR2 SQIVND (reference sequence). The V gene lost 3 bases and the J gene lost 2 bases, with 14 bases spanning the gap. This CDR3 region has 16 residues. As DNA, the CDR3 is TGTGCCAGTAGTATTGGCCTCGAGGGGGCCTACAATGAGCAGTTCTTC. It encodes CASSIGLEGAYNEQFF.

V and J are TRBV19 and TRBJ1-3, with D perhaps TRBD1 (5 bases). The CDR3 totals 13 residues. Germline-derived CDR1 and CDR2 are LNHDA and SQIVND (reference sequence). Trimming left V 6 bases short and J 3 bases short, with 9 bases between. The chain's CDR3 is CASRQGGGNTIYF. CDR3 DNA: TGTGCCAGTAGGCAGGGAGGTGGAAACACCATATATTTT.

CDR3 sequence: CASSLGETSYEQYF. The CDR3 nucleotides read TGTGCCAGCAGCTTAGGAGAAACCTCCTACGAGCAGTACTTC. The chain carries TRBV7-9 and TRBJ2-7; D is ambiguous. There are 14 residues in the CDR3. The germline CDR1 and CDR2 sequences are SEHNR and FQNEAQ (reference sequence). V dropped 1 base and J dropped 0 bases, with 7 bases sitting between them.

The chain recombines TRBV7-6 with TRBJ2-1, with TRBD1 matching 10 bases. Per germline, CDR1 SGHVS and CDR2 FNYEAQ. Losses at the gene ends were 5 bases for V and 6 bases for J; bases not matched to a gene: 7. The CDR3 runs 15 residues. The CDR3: CASSGPGTGVNEQFF. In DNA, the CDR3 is TGTGCCAGCAGCGGCCCCGGGACAGGGGTCAATGAGCAGTTCTTC.

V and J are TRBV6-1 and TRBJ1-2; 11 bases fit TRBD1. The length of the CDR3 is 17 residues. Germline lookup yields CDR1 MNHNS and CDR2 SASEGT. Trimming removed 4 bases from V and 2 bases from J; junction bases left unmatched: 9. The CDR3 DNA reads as TGTGCCAGCAGTGCCCCTCCGGGACAGGGGGGCAACTATGGCTACACCTTC. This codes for CASSAPPGQGGNYGYTF.

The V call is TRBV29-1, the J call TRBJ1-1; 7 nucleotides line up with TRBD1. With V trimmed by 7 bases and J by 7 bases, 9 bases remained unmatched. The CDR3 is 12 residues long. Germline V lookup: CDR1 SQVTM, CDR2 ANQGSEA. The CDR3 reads CSAEGQANEAFF. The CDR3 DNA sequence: TGCAGCGCCGAAGGACAGGCGAATGAAGCTTTCTTT.